This entry features one T cell receptor beta chain sequence. Original methodology: The authors estimated nucleated cell counts from reference gene primer amplification. Here immunoSEQ multiplex PCR was the method, and the copy in TCRdb shows in-frame clones only, minus some. D and trimming come from the DNA, and the V and J calls and clone size come from that table. The data show 80,000 to 100,000 clones, with about 90% seen just once and about 1.8% held by the top ten. This specimen belongs to a study of blood T cell repertoires in COVID-19. As for the study in general: Sources were T cells, B-cell-depleted T cells, or PBMCs; the material itself was cDNA or gDNA.

The sample consisted of peripheral blood. The source of this sequence is a human donor with active COVID-19. The donor label of this sample is uncertain.

The chain's CDR3 is CASSQVRGELFF. CDR3 sequence (DNA): TGTGCCAGCAGCCAAGTTCGCGGGGAGCTGTTTTTT. This chain links TRBV3-1 (or the pseudogene TRBV3-2) with TRBJ2-2, with no clear D. Trimming pared 1 base from V and 7 bases from J, leaving 4 bases between. The CDR3 is made up of 12 amino acids. From germline, CDR1 is LGHDT and CDR2 YNNKEL (reference sequence).